This T cell receptor (beta chain) appears in the sequencing data of a study of blood T cell repertoires in COVID-19 (dated by TCRdb to about 2020). Looking at the study overall: The collaborator samples originated in the United States, Italy and Spain and spanned the acute and convalescent phases of COVID-19. The material from the prospective study consisted of cDNA or gDNA derived from T cells, B-cell-depleted T cells, or PBMCs. Subjects who had been exposed to COVID-19, were actively infected with it, or had recovered from it provided the deeply sampled blood TCRbeta repertoires that made up the dataset. The repertoires were released in a freely available public database intended as a resource for research on the immune response to SARS-CoV-2. Samples were obtained from the ongoing ImmuneRACE study (first 160 participants) and from about 1,300 subjects provided by 6 global collaborators. Nearly every sample came with metadata listing a de-identified subject ID, COVID-19 status, age in years and sex. HLA class I and class II types, where available, came from metadata supplied by the sample provider rather than from assay-based typing. The paper as a whole reports these results and caveats: The amount of clinical and demographic metadata varied by source and participant and was provided uncurated.

Remarks on this clone: Its binding antigen is unknown. No base quality information exists; no much larger clone differs at one position.

Reading the germline V gene gives CDR1 LGHNA and CDR2 YSLEER. V was cut back by 5 bases and J by 6 bases, leaving a gap of 16 bases between them. Including the terminal cysteine and phenylalanine, the CDR3 comprises 14 residues. The read is trimmed to its CDR3 DNA, 42 bases read in frame from base 1. Whole blood was collected in K2EDTA tubes by collaborating institutions according to the institutions' own protocols. For TCRbeta analysis, collaborator samples were shipped as frozen whole blood, as isolated PBMCs, or as DNA extracted from either sample type. TCRbeta CDR3 regions were amplified from genomic DNA using the immunoSEQ Assay, a bias-controlled multiplex PCR. In the authors' own workflow: Nucleated cell counts per sample were estimated from amplification of reference gene primers within the assay. Sequence reads were collapsed and filtered to measure the absolute abundance of every unique TCRbeta CDR3 rearrangement. For each sample, productive Simpson clonality was calculated by taking the square root of Simpson's diversity index across productive rearrangements. TCRdb stores this immuneACCESS table with in-frame sequences only. Part of the clones is absent; in the studies checked, under half of the shortfall reflects unresolved V genes, and no reason is known for the rest. V and J calls plus clone size are reproduced from that table; the DNA served to infer D and trimming. The sample table shows roughly 270,000 clones, and roughly 87% are seen once. Over 8% of the sample rests with the top ten.

The origin of this receptor is a young man with active or convalescent COVID-19. The rearranged chain carries TRBV4-3 and TRBJ1-1; the D gene is perhaps TRBD1, from 5 matching bases. The sequenced sample consisted of peripheral blood. Read as DNA, the sequence is TGCGCCAGCAGCTACCGGGCAGGGAGGTCTGAAGCTTTCTTT. It encodes CASSYRAGRSEAFF.